This T cell receptor beta chain comes out of a study of T cells expressing NK-cell markers. Study-wide background: Sorted CD3+CD56+NKG2C+, CD3+CD56+NKG2C- and CD3+CD56-NKG2C+ T cells supplied TCR beta repertoires. The eight sequenced donors comprised seven who were HCMV-seropositive and one who was seronegative.

Study-level findings and limits: Dominant NKG2C+ clonotypes made up roughly 1.0-7.5% of CD8+ T cells in a handful of donors.

It was by 5'RACE template switching with UMIs that TCR beta cDNA was made. Reanalyzing the 5' RACE reads, TCRdb keeps one entry per CDR3 protein, without DNA. This sample's clone table lists around 380,000 distinct CDR3 sequences. CDR3 size: 15 residues. A note on this clonotype: The antigen is unknown.

The sequence derives from a woman aged 50 to 65 in good health. The specimen was blood T cells: a sorted CD56 or NKG2C T cell subset, CD4+ or CD8+ T cells, or bulk PBMC T cells (not recorded which). The gene calls are TRBV12-3 or TRBV12-4 and TRBJ2-5; the TCRdb D gene call, TRBD1, has no DNA to confirm it. CDR3 amino acids: CASSRDRGLQETQYF.